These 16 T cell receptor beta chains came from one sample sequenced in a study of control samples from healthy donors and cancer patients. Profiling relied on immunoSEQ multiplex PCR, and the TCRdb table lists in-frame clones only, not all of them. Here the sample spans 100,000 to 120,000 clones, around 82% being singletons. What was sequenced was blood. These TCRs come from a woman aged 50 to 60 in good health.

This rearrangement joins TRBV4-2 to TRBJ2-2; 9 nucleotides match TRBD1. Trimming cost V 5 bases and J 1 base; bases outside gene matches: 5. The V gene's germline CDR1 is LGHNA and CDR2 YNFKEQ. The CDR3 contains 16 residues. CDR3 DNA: TGTGCCAGCAGCAACATGGACAGGGGGAACACCGGGGAGCTGTTTTTT. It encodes CASSNMDRGNTGELFF.

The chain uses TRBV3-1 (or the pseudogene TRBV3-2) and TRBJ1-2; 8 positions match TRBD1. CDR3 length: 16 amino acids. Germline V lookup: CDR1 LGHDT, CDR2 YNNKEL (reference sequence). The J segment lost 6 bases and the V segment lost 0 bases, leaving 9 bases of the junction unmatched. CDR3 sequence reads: CASSQDSFTGGNGYTF. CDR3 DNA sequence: TGTGCCAGCAGCCAAGATAGTTTCACAGGGGGGAATGGCTACACCTTC.

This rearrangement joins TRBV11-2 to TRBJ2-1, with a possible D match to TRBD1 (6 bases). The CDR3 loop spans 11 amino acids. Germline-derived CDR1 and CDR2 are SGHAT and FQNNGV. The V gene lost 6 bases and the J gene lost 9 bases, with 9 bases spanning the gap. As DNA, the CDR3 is TGTGCCAGCAGACAGGGCGGTGAGCAGTTCTTC. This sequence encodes CASRQGGEQFF.

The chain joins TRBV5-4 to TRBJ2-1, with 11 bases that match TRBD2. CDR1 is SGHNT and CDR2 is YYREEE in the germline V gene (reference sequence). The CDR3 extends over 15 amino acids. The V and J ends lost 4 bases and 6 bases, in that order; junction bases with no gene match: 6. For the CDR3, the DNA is TGTGCCAGCAGCATACTAGCGGGGGTTTCCAATGAGCAGTTCTTC. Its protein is CASSILAGVSNEQFF.

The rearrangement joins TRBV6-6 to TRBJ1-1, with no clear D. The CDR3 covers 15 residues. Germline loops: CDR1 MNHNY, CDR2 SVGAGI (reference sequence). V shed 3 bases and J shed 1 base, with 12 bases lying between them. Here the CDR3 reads CASSYQAGSNTEAFF. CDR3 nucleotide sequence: TGTGCCAGCAGTTATCAGGCAGGCTCGAACACTGAAGCTTTCTTT.

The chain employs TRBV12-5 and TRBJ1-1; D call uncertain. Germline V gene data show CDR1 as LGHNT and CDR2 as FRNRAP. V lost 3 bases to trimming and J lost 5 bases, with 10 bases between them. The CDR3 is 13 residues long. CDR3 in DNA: TGTGCTAGTGGTTTCTTGGGTGATACTGAAGCTTTCTTT. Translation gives CASGFLGDTEAFF.

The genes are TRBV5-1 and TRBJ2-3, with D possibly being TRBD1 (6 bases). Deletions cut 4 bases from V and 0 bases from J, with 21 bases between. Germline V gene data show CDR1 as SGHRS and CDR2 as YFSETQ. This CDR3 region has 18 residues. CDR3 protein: CASSPTTPGTSSTDTQYF. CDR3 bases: TGCGCCAGCAGCCCGACAACCCCAGGGACATCTAGCACAGATACGCAGTATTTT.

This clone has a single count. This chain's CDR3 is CASTRRRGDNQSPPTEAFF. For the CDR3, the DNA is TGTGCCAGTACCCGAAGACGGGGGGACAATCAATCCCCACCAACTGAAGCTTTCTTT. This rearrangement joins TRBV19 to TRBJ1-1, with D possibly being TRBD1 (6 bases). From germline, CDR1 is LNHDA and CDR2 SQIVND (reference sequence). The germline V and J ends were trimmed by 7 bases and 5 bases, with 32 bases remaining between them. The CDR3 runs 19 residues.

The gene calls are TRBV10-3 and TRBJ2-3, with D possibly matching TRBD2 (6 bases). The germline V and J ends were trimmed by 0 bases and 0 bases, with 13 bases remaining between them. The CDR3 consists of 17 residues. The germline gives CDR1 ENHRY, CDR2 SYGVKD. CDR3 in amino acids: CAISESEGRTSTDTQYF. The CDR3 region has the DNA TGTGCCATCAGTGAGTCGGAGGGAAGAACTAGCACAGATACGCAGTATTTT.

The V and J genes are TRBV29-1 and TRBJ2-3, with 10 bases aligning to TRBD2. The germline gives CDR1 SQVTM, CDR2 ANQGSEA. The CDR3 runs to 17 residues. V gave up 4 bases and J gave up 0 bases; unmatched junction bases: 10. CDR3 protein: CSVGGETSGLSTDTQYF. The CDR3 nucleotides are TGCAGCGTTGGGGGGGAGACTAGCGGGCTGAGCACAGATACGCAGTATTTT.

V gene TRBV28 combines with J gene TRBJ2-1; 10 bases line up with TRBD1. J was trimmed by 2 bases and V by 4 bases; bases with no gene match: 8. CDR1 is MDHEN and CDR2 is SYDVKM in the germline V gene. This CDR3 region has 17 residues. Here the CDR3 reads CASSSRQGARPYNEQFF. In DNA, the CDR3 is TGTGCCAGCAGTTCTAGACAGGGGGCGCGACCCTACAATGAGCAGTTCTTC.

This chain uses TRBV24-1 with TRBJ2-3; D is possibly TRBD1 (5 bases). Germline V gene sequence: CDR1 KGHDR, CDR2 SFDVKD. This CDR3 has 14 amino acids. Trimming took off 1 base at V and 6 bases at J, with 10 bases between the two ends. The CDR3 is CATSDFTGVDTQYF. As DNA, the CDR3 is TGTGCCACCAGTGATTTTACAGGTGTGGATACGCAGTATTTT.

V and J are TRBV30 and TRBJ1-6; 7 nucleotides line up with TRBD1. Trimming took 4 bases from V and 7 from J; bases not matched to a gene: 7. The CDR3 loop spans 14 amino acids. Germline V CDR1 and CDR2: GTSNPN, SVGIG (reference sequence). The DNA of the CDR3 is TGTGCCTGGACTAGACAGGGAAGAAATTCACCCCTCCACTTT. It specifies CAWTRQGRNSPLHF.

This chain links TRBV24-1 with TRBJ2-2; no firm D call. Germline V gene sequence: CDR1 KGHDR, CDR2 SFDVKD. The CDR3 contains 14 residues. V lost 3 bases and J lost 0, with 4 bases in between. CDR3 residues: CATSDITNTGELFF. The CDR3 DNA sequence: TGTGCCACCAGTGATATAACGAACACCGGGGAGCTGTTTTTT.

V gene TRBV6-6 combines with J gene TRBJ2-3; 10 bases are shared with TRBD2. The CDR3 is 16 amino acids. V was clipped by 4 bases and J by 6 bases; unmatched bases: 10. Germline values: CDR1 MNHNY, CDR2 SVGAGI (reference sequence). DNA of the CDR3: TGTGCCAGCAGTTCTCAGGCTAGCGGGGGCCAGGATACGCAGTATTTT. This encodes CASSSQASGGQDTQYF.

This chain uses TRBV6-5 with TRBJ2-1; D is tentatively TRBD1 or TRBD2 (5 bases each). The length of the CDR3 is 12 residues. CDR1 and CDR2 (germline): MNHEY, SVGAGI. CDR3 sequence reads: CATEGLGNEQFF. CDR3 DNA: TGTGCGACAGAGGGGCTTGGGAATGAGCAGTTCTTC.